This note documents a single TCR beta chain sequence. Sequencing was performed with immunoSEQ multiplex PCR; in TCRdb, only in-frame clones are kept and a portion is missing. The sample yields some 120,000 clones, about 93% seen once. These data come from a study of control samples from healthy donors and cancer patients. Germline V CDR1 and CDR2: SNHLY, FYNNEI. Unmatched junction bases numbered 6, after V lost 5 bases and J lost 3 bases. CDR3 length equals 15 residues. The sequence was collected from a man younger than 45 in good health. The V call is TRBV2, the J call TRBJ2-7; 11 positions match TRBD1. Sequencing was carried out using blood. This chain's CDR3 is CASSTPGTGGYEQYF. The CDR3 coding sequence is TGTGCCAGCAGTACTCCCGGGACAGGGGGCTACGAGCAGTACTTC.